The present T cell receptor (beta chain) was sequenced within a study of T-cell reconstitution after alpha-beta-depleted transplantation in children. CDR3 length equals 12 residues. Germline CDR1 is MDHEN and CDR2 is SYDVKM. V was clipped by 7 bases and J by 8 bases, with 12 bases between them. This clonotype was recorded a few times. Its antigen is still unknown. Unique molecular identifiers were incorporated when the TCRbeta library was constructed. One entry per CDR3 protein results from TCRdb running MiXCR on the PCR reads. The sample has over 200,000 distinct CDR3 sequences; roughly 15% are singletons. General observations from the study: Some patients' high day-60 TCRbeta diversity was attributed to recipient cells surviving conditioning.

Sequencing used PBMCs, mostly from graft donor cells, obtained 360 days after TCRalphabeta/CD19-depleted stem cell transplant. V is TRBV28 and J is TRBJ1-5; D is uncertain. The TCR was taken from a male patient between 2 and 10 years old who had a stem cell transplant for acute lymphoblastic leukemia, so the T cells may come from the graft donor. The CDR3 DNA reads as TGTGCCAGCAACTTACGAGGGAAGCCCCAGCATTTT. Translating it yields CASNLRGKPQHF.